The entry that follows covers one TCR beta chain sequence. In this sample, this clonotype turned up many times. Its antigen is still unknown. The record has no base qualities; no much larger clone is one base away. This entry belongs to a study of breast tumors, draining lymph nodes, adjacent tissues (dated by TCRdb to about 2016). Broadly, across the study: TCR beta repertoires were compared across tumor, adjacent nontumor tissue and axillary lymph nodes obtained from breast cancer patients. The study aimed to assess the relationships and possible T-cell exchange between tumor, surrounding tissue and draining lymph node repertoires in human breast cancer.

Results and caveats for the whole study, not just this receptor: In luminal-like breast cancer, tumor and nontumor tissue repertoires resembled each other significantly more than in basal-like breast cancer. The conclusion that tumor T cells originate in lymph nodes was framed as consistent with a hypothesis rather than directly demonstrated. The data were considered consistent with the idea that most tumor T cells come from the lymph node and then expand in tumor tissue. Tumors showed preferential V and J gene usage, and their T-cell repertoire diversity fell below that of lymph nodes yet above that of nontumor tissue.

The trim is 8 bases for V and 16 bases for J, with a gap of 18 bases between the germline ends. The germline V gene encodes CDR1 LNHDA and CDR2 SQIVND (reference sequence). The CDR3 holds 11 amino acids from the cysteine to the phenylalanine. The sequence is cut down to CDR3 DNA, 33 bases in frame from base 1. The lymph node samples were taken from the axillary draining lymph nodes of breast cancer patients. TCRdb names Illumina HiSeq 2000 as the instrument used. TCR beta chain libraries were generated by multiplex PCR amplification. High-throughput sequencing was used to analyze the amplified TCR beta chain products. TCRdb trimmed the raw reads at Q25, called clones with MiXCR and kept productive beta chains. Under each unique CDR3 protein, matching rows form one entry showing the most common genes and DNA. In this sample the table shows 150,000 to 200,000 distinct CDR3 sequences, roughly 29% of which occur a single time. Roughly 4% of the sample comes from the top ten.

Recombination connected TRBV19 to TRBJ2-1; the D gene cannot be resolved reliably. The sequencing sample was made of axillary lymph node tissue. The sequence was obtained from a female donor with breast cancer. Some clones in this sample may be carry-over from other donors' samples. The DNA is as follows: TGTGCCAGTGGACGGTCCCCGCCTCAATTCTTC. It specifies CASGRSPPQFF.